The rows below give T cell receptor beta chains drawn from one sample of a study of T cell responses to AZD1222 COVID-19 vaccine. Generated by immunoSEQ multiplex PCR, the TCRdb table keeps only in-frame clones and is missing some. The sample lists about 95,000 clones, roughly 89% occurring once. The sample consisted of peripheral blood, taken on day 0 of AZD1222 vaccination. The receptors were sampled from an adult in good health. The CDR3 runs from the conserved cysteine through the conserved F or W.

cdr3_length | j_call | v_call | cdr3_aa
15 | TRBJ2-1 | TRBV29-1 | CSVQGLAGMVNEQFF
15 | TRBJ2-7 | TRBV11-2 | CASSFPALQSYEQYF
14 | TRBJ1-2 | TRBV5-1 | CASSFGGGSYGYTF
15 | TRBJ1-5 | TRBV2 | CASSELTGVNQPQHF
14 | TRBJ1-2 | TRBV2 | CASPGQASNYGYTF
14 | TRBJ2-3 | TRBV11-3 | CASSLAQATDTQYF
14 | TRBJ2-1 | TRBV10-3 | CAISRGGLYNEQFF
13 | TRBJ2-1 | TRBV27 | CASSSWGYNEQFF
12 | TRBJ1-1 | TRBV6-5 | CASTPGRLEAFF
16 | TRBJ1-3 | TRBV30 | CAWSAGDRLSGNTIYF
15 | TRBJ1-3 | TRBV9 | CASSPQGPGGNTIYF
15 | TRBJ1-4 | TRBV5-1 | CASSLYGGREEKLFF
12 | TRBJ2-4 | TRBV5-1 | CASSLGDSSLSF
15 | TRBJ2-5 | TRBV7-6 | CASRQTGTGKETQYF
14 | TRBJ1-3 | TRBV27 | CASRPDMSGNTIYF
17 | TRBJ1-1 | TRBV9 | CASSPHGGLVMNTEAFF
14 | TRBJ1-2 | TRBV15 | CATSRDLQLYGYTF
11 | TRBJ1-1 | TRBV2 | CASSLRPEAFF
15 | TRBJ1-5 | TRBV6-2/TRBV6-3 | CASSHQDRALNPQHF
16 | TRBJ2-1 | TRBV24-1 | CATSDPGTGSSNEQFF
13 | TRBJ1-2 | TRBV19 | CASSTWRSDGYTF
13 | TRBJ2-7 | TRBV12-3/TRBV12-4 | CASSPGTVYEQYF
13 | TRBJ1-6 | TRBV5-1 | CASSRGNNSPLHF
17 | TRBJ1-1 | TRBV7-2 | CASSLEVLGQLNTEAFF
15 | TRBJ2-3 | TRBV5-4 | CASSLGTGSKDTQYF
15 | TRBJ1-3 | TRBV5-1 | CASSSLSGSGNTIYF
18 | TRBJ2-2 | TRBV15 | CATSRDLLIGEGTGELFF
18 | TRBJ1-5 | TRBV19 | CASSLTGQGAGSNQPQHF
13 | TRBJ2-7 | TRBV6-1 | CASSEIVSYEQYF
18 | TRBJ1-1 | TRBV21-1 | CASSKRGGTGGWNTEAFF
16 | TRBJ1-1 | TRBV25-1 | CASSPPGTGGHTEAFF
14 | TRBJ1-6 | TRBV27 | CASRPAGFGSPLHF
17 | TRBJ2-7 | TRBV2 | CASSEWGTSGLSYEQYF
14 | TRBJ1-5 | TRBV10-2 | CASSERPFNQPQHF
15 | TRBJ1-5 | TRBV28 | CASREATDSNQPQHF
18 | TRBJ2-4 | TRBV9 | CASSVGIGLLDAKNIQYF
13 | TRBJ1-2 | TRBV6-1 | CASSETGEHGYTF
18 | TRBJ1-3 | TRBV11-2 | CASSHNYRGSTLGNTIYF
16 | TRBJ2-1 | TRBV24-1 | CATSDVSGGSSNEQFF
12 | TRBJ2-7 | TRBV6-5 | CASRSQGAEQYF
13 | TRBJ1-1 | TRBV7-2 | CASSSQGNTEAFF
15 | TRBJ2-1 | TRBV5-1 | CASSYDRGVGNEQFF
16 | TRBJ2-7 | TRBV5-5 | CASSLGPQRGSYEQYF
14 | TRBJ1-4 | TRBV7-3 | CASSHPDRSEKLFF
15 | TRBJ1-5 | TRBV7-2 | CASSLAYRFNQPQHF
15 | TRBJ2-5 | TRBV9 | CASSVGVQYQETQYF
14 | TRBJ1-4 | TRBV3-1/TRBV3-2 | CAAATGLRSEKLFF
14 | TRBJ2-7 | TRBV2 | CASSSIGLIYEQYF